A single sample gave rise to the 13 T cell receptor beta chains below, sequenced in a study of beta chain features in type 1 diabetes. Regarding the study as a whole: Moderate but significant shortening of TCRB CDR3s was recorded in all four CD4+ subsets from Type 1 diabetes patients.

What these receptors recognize is not known. Expressed TCRB transcripts were sequenced after all isolated RNA was converted to cDNA. Repertoires were generated with immunoSEQ multiplex PCR, while TCRdb's copy carries only in-frame clones and drops some. The table has 550,000 to 850,000 clones, under 15% seen once. The sample was naive CD4+ T cells from blood. These TCRs come from a man between 18 and 35 years old with type 1 diabetes.

This sequence joins TRBV7-2 and TRBJ1-2, with D perhaps TRBD1 (6 bases). V was clipped by 5 bases and J by 7 bases, with 17 bases between them. Per germline, CDR1 SGHTA and CDR2 FQGNSA. The CDR3 runs to 14 residues. CDR3 DNA: TGTGCCAGCAGCCAAGGGGGGACGGCTTCTGGCTACACCTTC. Protein sequence: CASSQGGTASGYTF.

This chain joins TRBV7-6 and TRBJ2-5, with D unresolved. Germline V lookup: CDR1 SGHVS, CDR2 FNYEAQ. There are 12 residues in the CDR3. Trimming cost V 2 bases and J 5 bases, with 6 bases left between them. This CDR3 is CASSLIRETQYF. DNA of the CDR3: TGTGCCAGCAGCTTAATCAGGGAGACCCAGTACTTC. Using reference TRBV7-6 and TRBJ2-5 for the parts outside the CDR3, the full variable domain is GAGVSQSPRYKVTKRGQDVALRCDPISGHVSLYWYRQALGQGPEFLTYFNYEAQQDKSGLPNDRFSAERPEGSISTLTIQRTEQRDSAMYRCASSLIRETQYFGPGTRLLVL.

This clone was observed a single time. J is TRBJ1-2 and V is TRBV14; D is unresolved. This CDR3 has 13 residues. Germline V gene data show CDR1 as SGHDN and CDR2 as FVKESK. The germline V and J ends were trimmed by 4 bases and 8 bases, with 14 bases remaining between them. The DNA for the CDR3 is TGTGCCAGCAGCCCGAGGGCAGGCGAGGGCTACACCTTC. Protein product: CASSPRAGEGYTF.

The chain links TRBV30 to TRBJ2-7; D is perhaps TRBD1 (5 bases). The CDR3 length is 15 residues. V was trimmed by 1 base and J by 2 bases, leaving 15 bases between them. The germline gives CDR1 GTSNPN, CDR2 SVGIG (reference sequence). DNA for the CDR3: TGTGCCTGGAGTGCTGGGCAGGGTGTTGCCTACGAGCAGTACTTC. It yields the protein CAWSAGQGVAYEQYF. Filled out from reference TRBV30 and TRBJ2-7, the complete variable domain reads SQTIHQWPATLVQPVGSPLSLECTVEGTSNPNLYWYRQAAGRGLQLLFYSVGIGQISSEVPQNLSASRPQDRQFILSSKKLLLSDSGFYLCAWSAGQGVAYEQYFGPGTRLTVT.

This clone showed up just a few times. The rearrangement uses TRBV29-1 and TRBJ2-3; 8 bases line up with TRBD1. The V gene's germline CDR1 is SQVTM and CDR2 ANQGSEA. The CDR3 length is 13 residues. Losses at the gene ends were 4 bases for V and 4 bases for J; bases not matched to a gene: 4. The CDR3 sequence is CSVGQGPSDTQYF. Here the CDR3 DNA reads TGCAGCGTTGGACAGGGGCCCTCAGATACGCAGTATTTT.

This sequence joins TRBV5-1 and TRBJ2-5; D possibly corresponds to TRBD1 (5 bases). The germline CDR1 and CDR2 sequences are SGHRS and YFSETQ. V was shortened by 1 base and J by 6 bases, with 10 bases between the two germline ends. The CDR3 loop spans 13 amino acids. CDR3 amino acids: CASSLTQGQTQYF. As DNA, the CDR3 is TGCGCCAGCAGCTTGACTCAGGGCCAGACCCAGTACTTC. The entire variable domain, with the rest obtained from reference TRBV5-1 and TRBJ2-5, is as follows: KAGVTQTPRYLIKTRGQQVTLSCSPISGHRSVSWYQQTPGQGLQFLFEYFSETQRNKGNFPGRFSGRQFSNSRSEMNVSTLELGDSALYLCASSLTQGQTQYFGPGTRLLVL.

This clone was seen a handful of times. V and J are TRBV4-1 and TRBJ2-7; TRBD1 is a possible D gene (6 bases). The CDR3 covers 14 residues. Germline V gives CDR1 MGHRA, CDR2 YSYEKL. V was trimmed by 4 bases and J by 3 bases, leaving 13 bases between them. The CDR3 here is CASSRSGTSYEQYF. The DNA of the CDR3 is TGCGCCAGCAGCCGGTCCGGGACAAGCTACGAGCAGTACTTC.

The chain employs TRBV19 and TRBJ2-2; 10 nucleotides agree with TRBD2. The J segment lost 7 bases and the V segment lost 6 bases, leaving 11 bases of the junction unmatched. The CDR3 spans 16 residues. Germline values: CDR1 LNHDA, CDR2 SQIVND (reference sequence). The CDR3 bases are TGTGCCAGTAGAAGCCTAGCGGGGGCGGCACACGGGGAGCTGTTTTTT. As protein: CASRSLAGAAHGELFF.

This clone occurred a few times. The V call is TRBV4-1, the J call TRBJ1-2, with D possibly matching TRBD1 (5 bases). Germline CDR1 is MGHRA and CDR2 is YSYEKL. The CDR3 is 18 amino acids. V lost 0 bases and J lost 1, with 18 bases in between. CDR3 amino acids: CASSQDYSQGGHNYGYTF. The CDR3 coding sequence is TGCGCCAGCAGCCAAGATTATTCTCAGGGTGGGCATAACTATGGCTACACCTTC.

V is TRBV28 and J is TRBJ1-2; TRBD1 is a possible D gene (5 bases). V dropped 5 bases and J dropped 7 bases, with 8 bases sitting between them. From germline, CDR1 is MDHEN and CDR2 SYDVKM. CDR3 length: 11 amino acids. The DNA for the CDR3 is TGTGCCAGCAGTCCTAGGGGTGGCTACACCTTC. This codes for CASSPRGGYTF.

The table lists this clone with a few counts. This chain links TRBV30 with TRBJ2-3; 8 bases map to TRBD2. The V gene end was trimmed by 4 bases and the J gene end by 2 bases; junction bases not matched to a gene: 5. CDR3 size: 14 residues. Germline-derived CDR1 and CDR2 are GTSNPN and SVGIG (reference sequence). The CDR3 spells CAWKKRGITDTQYF. In nucleotides, the CDR3 is TGTGCCTGGAAGAAGCGGGGGATCACAGATACGCAGTATTTT.

There are a few counts of this clone. V gene TRBV2 combines with J gene TRBJ1-5, with 10 bases that match TRBD1. Germline V CDR1 and CDR2: SNHLY, FYNNEI. V shed 8 bases and J 1 base; nucleotides not matched to a gene: 2. The CDR3 contains 14 residues. The CDR3 here is CASDRGLSNQPQHF. The CDR3 nucleotides are TGTGCCAGCGACAGGGGGCTGAGCAATCAGCCCCAGCATTTT.

This clone was seen only a few times. The chain employs TRBV9 and TRBJ2-2, with D uncertain. The CDR3 totals 14 residues. Germline V gene sequence: CDR1 SGDLS, CDR2 YYNGEE. With 0 bases removed from V and 1 base from J, the gap between germline ends came to 4 bases. The CDR3 sequence: CASSVEENTGELFF. The DNA of the CDR3 is TGTGCCAGCAGCGTAGAGGAGAACACCGGGGAGCTGTTTTTT.